This T cell receptor (beta chain) was captured in a study of blood T cell repertoires in COVID-19. Overall study: From the United States, Italy and Spain came samples of acute and convalescent COVID-19. Nucleic acid was either cDNA or gDNA, and it came from T cells, B-cell-depleted T cells, or PBMCs.

The CDR3 is 14 residues long. V was trimmed by 3 bases and J by 1 base, leaving 9 bases between them. Per germline, CDR1 KGHSH and CDR2 LQKENI. Per the authors' pipeline: By means of reference gene primer amplification, nucleated cell counts were estimated. Produced via immunoSEQ multiplex PCR; TCRdb's table is partial and in-frame only. Clonal size and the V and J genes are those of that table, whereas D and trimming came from the DNA. Of about 59,000 clones listed, roughly four fifths are singletons. The chain is built from TRBV18 and TRBJ1-1; the D is unclear. This receptor was taken from a human donor in a cohort sampled during active COVID-19. The specimen was peripheral blood. The CDR3 region is CASSPVARNTEAFF. The CDR3 DNA reads as TGTGCCAGCTCACCGGTGGCCAGGAACACTGAAGCTTTCTTT.